This T cell receptor (beta chain) was recovered during a study of cytomegalovirus exposure and HLA in healthy donors. The length of the CDR3 is 14 residues. Amplification used 60 Vbeta primers and 13 Jbeta primers. Libraries were prepared by immunoSEQ multiplex PCR; TCRdb keeps only in-frame clonotypes and omits some of them. The profile shows about 150,000 clones, just over 65% of them singletons. Sequenced input: PBMCs. The sequence was obtained from a woman aged 55 to 70 in good health and CMV-seronegative. The chain carries TRBV21-1 and TRBJ2-7; the table assigns TRBD1, which was not confirmed against the DNA. TRBV21-1 counts as a pseudogene. CDR3: CASSGRQGTYEQYF. CDR3 bases: TGTGCCAGCAGCGGGAGACAGGGTACCTACGAGCAGTACTTC.